What follows are 27 T cell receptor beta chains derived from one specimen sequenced in a study of T-cell reconstitution after alpha-beta-depleted transplantation in children. Library preparation (for TCRbeta) was performed with unique molecular identifiers. TCRdb called the PCR reads again in MiXCR, with one record for every CDR3 protein. The sample shows about a million distinct CDR3 sequences, 25% to 35% of them seen only once. The input for sequencing was PBMCs, mostly from graft donor cells, taken 360 days after TCRalphabeta/CD19-depleted stem cell transplant. These receptors came from a boy under two years old who had a stem cell transplant for SCID, so the T cells may come from the graft donor.

The rearrangement joins TRBV28 to TRBJ2-3; possible D gene TRBD1, 6 bases. Trimming cost V 3 bases and J 2 bases, with 9 bases left between them. The CDR3 totals 14 residues. Per germline, CDR1 MDHEN and CDR2 SYDVKM. CDR3 sequence (DNA): TGTGCCAGCAGTTTGGGACACAACACAGATACGCAGTATTTT. Translated, it gives CASSLGHNTDTQYF.

This clonotype appeared a few times. The chain recombines TRBV5-1 with TRBJ2-3; 11 bases agree with TRBD2. The CDR3 is made up of 14 amino acids. J gave up 4 bases and V 5 bases, and 3 bases lay outside the gene matches. Germline CDR1 SGHRS, CDR2 YFSETQ. The DNA for the CDR3 is TGCGCCAGCAGTGGACTAGCGGGTCCAGATACGCAGTATTTT. It encodes CASSGLAGPDTQYF. The full variable domain, completed using reference TRBV5-1 and TRBJ2-3, is KAGVTQTPRYLIKTRGQQVTLSCSPISGHRSVSWYQQTPGQGLQFLFEYFSETQRNKGNFPGRFSGRQFSNSRSEMNVSTLELGDSALYLCASSGLAGPDTQYFGPGTRLTVL.

This clonotype appeared a few times. In DNA form, the CDR3 reads TGCGCCAGCAGCCAAGGTCTAGAGTTGAACACTGAAGCTTTCTTT. Translation: CASSQGLELNTEAFF. V usage is TRBV4-3 and J usage is TRBJ1-1; no firm D call. Trimming left V 1 base short and J 0 bases short, with 9 bases between. CDR1 and CDR2 (germline): LGHNA, YSLEER. This CDR3 has 15 amino acids.

The CDR3 sequence is CASSRGNYRSGATNEKLFF. In DNA form, the CDR3 reads TGTGCCAGCAGCAGGGGAAATTACAGGTCGGGAGCAACTAATGAAAAACTGTTTTTT. The chain uses TRBV21-1 and TRBJ1-4; the D call in the table, TRBD1, was not verified against the DNA. TRBV21-1 corresponds to a pseudogene. The CDR3 covers 19 residues.

Many counts were recorded for this clonotype. This CDR3 is CASELWETQYF. CDR3 DNA sequence: TGTGCCAGCGAGCTGTGGGAGACCCAGTACTTC. This chain joins TRBV2 and TRBJ2-5; D not certain. The CDR3 is 11 residues long. CDR1 is SNHLY and CDR2 is FYNNEI in the germline V gene. V was shortened by 8 bases and J by 5 bases, with 9 bases between the two germline ends.

The V gene is TRBV5-1, the J gene TRBJ2-7, with D maybe TRBD2 (6 bases). V gave up 4 bases and J gave up 4 bases, with 15 bases separating them. CDR3 size: 14 residues. The germline CDR1 and CDR2 sequences are SGHRS and YFSETQ. This CDR3 is CASSPQISGYEQYF. CDR3 DNA: TGCGCCAGCAGCCCTCAAATTAGCGGTTACGAGCAGTACTTC.

The chain links TRBV3-1 to TRBJ2-5; 10 bases align to TRBD2. This CDR3 spans 17 amino acids. J lost 1 base, V lost 4 bases, and 9 bases had no gene match. Looked up from germline, CDR1 is LGHDT and CDR2 is YNNKEL (reference sequence). The CDR3 loop reads CASSPRTSGVIQETQYF. The DNA for the CDR3 is TGTGCCAGCAGCCCACGAACTAGCGGGGTAATCCAAGAGACCCAGTACTTC.

This clonotype was picked up a small number of times. The chain is built from TRBV18 and TRBJ2-7; weak D call: TRBD1 (5 bases). Germline CDR1 and CDR2: KGHSH and LQKENI. This CDR3 comprises 13 residues. V was cut by 6 bases and J by 6 bases, with 15 bases left in between. The CDR3 spells CASSPGLWIEQYF. The CDR3 DNA sequence: TGTGCCAGCTCCCCAGGGTTGTGGATCGAGCAGTACTTC. The full variable domain, rest sourced from reference TRBV18 and TRBJ2-7, is NAGVMQNPRHLVRRRGQEARLRCSPMKGHSHVYWYRQLPEEGLKFMVYLQKENIIDESGMPKERFSAEFPKEGPSILRIQQVVRGDSAAYFCASSPGLWIEQYFGPGTRLTVT.

The genes are TRBV27 and TRBJ1-1, with D tentatively TRBD1 (5 bases). V dropped 5 bases and J dropped 1 base, with 11 bases sitting between them. Germline CDR1 reads MNHEY; CDR2 reads SMNVEV (reference sequence). This CDR3 contains 14 residues. CDR3 bases: TGTGCCAGCAGTCACTCCGGGGCGAACACTGAAGCTTTCTTT. Protein: CASSHSGANTEAFF.

This clonotype was picked up many times. The CDR3 here is CASSFGATDTQYF. CDR3 coding DNA: TGTGCCAGCAGCTTTGGCGCGACAGATACGCAGTATTTT. The J gene is TRBJ2-3, the V gene TRBV7-3; D unclear. Trimming took off 3 bases at V and 3 bases at J, with 7 bases between the two ends. This CDR3 is built from 13 residues. Germline lookup yields CDR1 SGHTA and CDR2 FQGTGA.

The J gene is TRBJ1-5, the V gene TRBV20-1, with D maybe TRBD1 (6 bases). The CDR3 extends over 14 amino acids. Germline V gives CDR1 DFQATT, CDR2 SNEGSKA (reference sequence). V lost 6 bases and J lost 5, with 17 bases in between. The chain's CDR3 is CSALGRGRYQPQHF. As DNA, the CDR3 is TGCAGTGCCTTGGGCAGGGGCAGGTATCAGCCCCAGCATTTT.

This clonotype was observed a handful of times. The CDR3 loop reads CATSRESPGELFF. The CDR3 nucleotides are TGTGCCACCAGCAGAGAGAGTCCCGGGGAGCTGTTTTTT. The chain couples TRBV15 to TRBJ2-2; D is unresolved. The CDR3 totals 13 residues. Trimming left V 0 bases short and J 6 bases short, with 5 bases between. Germline V CDR1 and CDR2: LNHNV, YYDKDF (reference sequence).

In its sample, this clonotype was seen a few times. The rearrangement uses TRBV7-6 and TRBJ1-4; 7 nucleotides line up with TRBD1. Germline V gives CDR1 SGHVS, CDR2 FNYEAQ. The J segment lost 7 bases and the V segment lost 2 bases, leaving 10 bases of the junction unmatched. The CDR3 length is 16 residues. CDR3 sequence (DNA): TGTGCCAGCAGCTTAAGACAGGGAGGTTTTGGTGAAAAACTGTTTTTT. Translated: CASSLRQGGFGEKLFF.

The gene calls are TRBV5-1 and TRBJ1-2, with TRBD1 as a possible D gene (5 bases). The V end lost 1 base, the J end lost 7 bases, and 20 bases lay between the germline ends. In germline, CDR1 is SGHRS, CDR2 YFSETQ. CDR3 length: 16 amino acids. CDR3: CASSLIGPPGTVGYTF. The CDR3, as DNA: TGCGCCAGCAGCTTGATCGGTCCGCCAGGGACGGTTGGCTACACCTTC.

V usage is TRBV15 and J usage is TRBJ1-2; D might be TRBD1 (5 bases). The V gene's germline CDR1 is LNHNV and CDR2 YYDKDF (reference sequence). Trimming cost V 3 bases and J 0 bases, with 14 bases left between them. The CDR3 runs to 16 residues. CDR3 protein: CATSRGDFSSNYGYTF. The CDR3 DNA is TGTGCCACCAGCAGGGGGGACTTCTCCTCTAACTATGGCTACACCTTC.

The V and J genes are TRBV12-3 or TRBV12-4 and TRBJ2-1, with 14 nucleotides matching TRBD2. V was clipped by 0 bases and J by 9 bases; unmatched bases: 7. There are 17 residues in the CDR3. CDR3 protein: CASSLARGLAGGSEQFF. The CDR3 nucleotides read TGTGCCAGCAGTTTAGCGCGCGGACTAGCGGGGGGTAGTGAGCAGTTCTTC.

This rearrangement joins TRBV6-1 to TRBJ2-7; 8 nucleotides agree with TRBD1. Germline-derived CDR1 and CDR2 are MNHNS and SASEGT. V lost 6 bases, J lost 3 bases, and 7 bases stayed unmatched. The CDR3 is made up of 14 amino acids. The DNA for the CDR3 is TGTGCCAGCAGAAATGGGACAGGCGGCTACGAGCAGTACTTC. Its translation: CASRNGTGGYEQYF.

This chain links TRBV12-3 or TRBV12-4 with TRBJ1-1, with no clear D. This CDR3 contains 14 residues. V was pared by 3 bases and J by 8 bases, with 16 bases between. CDR3: CASSFTGRATEAFF. The CDR3 DNA is TGTGCCAGCAGTTTCACTGGACGGGCGACCGAAGCTTTCTTT.

This chain connects TRBV29-1 to TRBJ2-1, with TRBD1 matching over 8 bases. J lost 8 bases, V lost 6 bases, and 12 bases had no gene match. The CDR3 is 14 amino acids. CDR1 and CDR2 (germline): SQVTM, ANQGSEA. The CDR3 sequence is CSVADRGGPDEQFF. Written as DNA, the CDR3 is TGCAGCGTCGCCGACAGGGGCGGCCCGGATGAGCAGTTCTTC.

This clonotype appeared a few times. The chain combines TRBV20-1 with TRBJ2-1; 9 bases match TRBD1. V shed 6 bases and J 8 bases; nucleotides not matched to a gene: 11. The CDR3 totals 14 residues. Looked up from germline, CDR1 is DFQATT and CDR2 is SNEGSKA (reference sequence). The CDR3 coding sequence is TGCAGTGCAGAAGCCGGGACAGGGATGGATGAGCAGTTCTTC. Its protein product is CSAEAGTGMDEQFF.

In its sample, this clonotype was seen a few times. The V call is TRBV6-5, the J call TRBJ2-5, with D maybe TRBD1 (5 bases). V lost 2 bases to trimming and J lost 1 base, with 11 bases between them. This CDR3 contains 15 residues. The V gene's germline CDR1 is MNHEY and CDR2 SVGAGI. The CDR3 sequence: CASSYGRRVQETQYF. CDR3 in DNA: TGTGCCAGCAGTTACGGGCGCAGGGTCCAAGAGACCCAGTACTTC.

This clonotype was seen more than once but under ten times. This rearrangement joins TRBV10-3 to TRBJ2-1, with TRBD1 identical over 9 bases. J was trimmed by 9 bases and V by 9 bases; bases with no gene match: 12. Per germline, CDR1 ENHRY and CDR2 SYGVKD. CDR3 length: 14 amino acids. DNA of the CDR3: TGTGCCATGGGGCAGGGACAGGGCCCTGCTGAGCAGTTCTTC. It yields the protein CAMGQGQGPAEQFF.

DNA of the CDR3: TGTGCCAGCAGCCGACAACGGGCCGATACGCAGTATTTT. Translating it yields CASSRQRADTQYF. The chain recombines TRBV3-1 with TRBJ2-3; D is uncertain. With 4 bases removed from V and 6 bases from J, the gap between germline ends came to 11 bases. Germline loops: CDR1 LGHDT, CDR2 YNNKEL (reference sequence). The CDR3 sequence is 13 residues long.

This clonotype has more than one count but fewer than ten. The chain is built from TRBV7-8 and TRBJ1-1, with D hard to call. The germline gives CDR1 SGHVS, CDR2 FQNEAQ. Trimming removed 8 bases at V and 1 base at J, with 26 bases between. This CDR3 has 18 residues. DNA of the CDR3: TGTGCCAGCCTCCCCAAGGAAGGAAACAATATGCGGAACACTGAAGCTTTCTTT. Protein sequence: CASLPKEGNNMRNTEAFF.

Only a few counts were recorded for this clonotype. The rearrangement uses TRBV29-1 and TRBJ2-7; D is undetermined. The CDR3 length is 11 residues. Trimming left V 4 bases short and J 3 bases short, with 7 bases between. Germline V lookup: CDR1 SQVTM, CDR2 ANQGSEA. CDR3 bases: TGCAGCGTTGGAGTTAACTACGAGCAGTACTTC. Its protein product is CSVGVNYEQYF.

This clonotype turned up a few times. V usage is TRBV7-3 and J usage is TRBJ2-3, with 10 bases that match TRBD1. The CDR3 sequence is 15 residues long. V gave up 5 bases and J gave up 2 bases; unmatched junction bases: 4. Germline V CDR1 and CDR2: SGHTA, FQGTGA. The CDR3 protein is CASSLGTGATDTQYF. The CDR3 nucleotides read TGTGCCAGCAGCCTCGGGACAGGGGCCACAGATACGCAGTATTTT.

The chain is built from TRBV20-1 and TRBJ2-7; the D gene is possibly TRBD1 (8 bases). The CDR3 runs 13 residues. With 6 bases removed from V and 2 bases from J, the gap between germline ends came to 14 bases. Looked up from germline, CDR1 is DFQATT and CDR2 is SNEGSKA (reference sequence). The CDR3, as DNA: TGCAGTGCGGGAACAGGGGGGGCCTACGAGCAGTACTTC. Translation: CSAGTGGAYEQYF.